The rows below give T cell receptor beta chains drawn from one sample of a study of blood T cell repertoires in COVID-19. Profiled with immunoSEQ multiplex PCR; TCRdb holds only in-frame clones, not every one. Among approximately 70,000 clones listed, under 85% were seen once. Source material: peripheral blood. These TCRs come from a woman between 50 and 59 years old with acute or convalescent COVID-19. The CDR3 runs from the conserved cysteine through the conserved F or W. D genes are given only for firm matches. A clone size is listed for some rows: how often the clone was seen (once, few, many), or a class if it is expanded.

>.|.|TRBJ2-5|TRBV30
CAFKGGWETQYF
TGTGCCTTTAAGGGGGGGTGGGAGACCCAGTACTTC
>.|.|TRBJ2-2|TRBV30
CAWSVIAGAATGELFF
TGTGCCTGGAGTGTAATCGCAGGGGCAGCGACCGGGGAGCTGTTTTTT
>.|.|TRBJ2-1|TRBV9
CASSVDPGVLYNEQFF
TGTGCCAGCAGCGTAGACCCGGGAGTGTTGTACAATGAGCAGTTCTTC
>TRBD2|many|TRBJ2-4|TRBV4-3
CASSQGLAGGEAKNIQYF
TGCGCCAGCAGCCAAGGACTAGCGGGAGGGGAAGCCAAAAACATTCAGTACTTC
>.|.|TRBJ1-3|TRBV13
CASSLRQVTSGNTIYF
TGTGCCAGCAGCTTACGACAGGTTACATCTGGAAACACCATATATTTT
>.|.|TRBJ1-1|TRBV13
CASSPRGGPTEAFF
TGTGCCAGCAGCCCTCGGGGGGGGCCCACTGAAGCTTTCTTT
>.|once|TRBJ1-1|TRBV13
CASSLRGAGDTEAFF
TGTGCCAGCAGCTTACGGGGGGCGGGTGACACTGAAGCTTTCTTT
>TRBD2|.|TRBJ2-1|TRBV4-3
CASSQDEGVASGFYEQFF
TGCGCCAGCAGCCAAGATGAGGGGGTGGCTAGCGGGTTCTATGAGCAGTTCTTC
>TRBD2|once|TRBJ2-7|TRBV5-4
CASSLGTSGSYEQYF
TGTGCCAGCAGCTTGGGGACTAGCGGGTCCTACGAGCAGTACTTC
>.|.|TRBJ2-1|TRBV7-8
CASSLGGVHYNEQFF
TGTGCCAGCAGCTTAGGCGGGGTACACTACAATGAGCAGTTCTTC
>TRBD1|.|TRBJ1-1|TRBV2
CASGQDLNTEAFF
TGTGCCAGTGGACAGGACCTGAACACTGAAGCTTTCTTT
>.|.|TRBJ1-6|TRBV12-3/TRBV12-4
CASRSYNSPLHF
TGTGCCAGCCGGTCGTATAATTCACCCCTCCACTTT
>TRBD1|.|TRBJ2-1|TRBV11-3
CASSLWGQDDNEQFF
TGTGCCAGCAGCTTATGGGGACAGGACGACAATGAGCAGTTCTTC
>.|.|TRBJ1-5|TRBV7-6
CASSLVSGGNQPQHF
TGTGCCAGCAGCTTAGTCTCAGGGGGCAATCAGCCCCAGCATTTT
>TRBD2|once|TRBJ2-1|TRBV19
CASSPASGRAGEQFF
TGTGCCAGTAGCCCTGCTAGCGGGAGGGCGGGTGAGCAGTTCTTC
>.|.|TRBJ1-3|TRBV21-1
CASTLPRQGLDTIYF
TGTGCCAGCACCCTCCCGAGACAGGGGCTGGACACCATATATTTT
>TRBD2|few|TRBJ2-2|TRBV5-8
CASSRLAGVTGELFF
TGTGCCAGCAGCCGACTAGCGGGAGTGACCGGGGAGCTGTTTTTT
>.|.|TRBJ2-3|TRBV11-3
CASSLGRDTQYF
TGTGCCAGCAGCTTAGGGAGGGATACGCAGTATTTT
>TRBD1|few|TRBJ1-4|TRBV15
CATTNYGQVEKLFF
TGTGCCACCACAAACTACGGACAGGTCGAAAAACTGTTTTTT
>.|.|TRBJ2-7|TRBV5-1
CASSVTDSYEQYF
TGCGCCAGCAGCGTAACAGATTCCTACGAGCAGTACTTC
>TRBD1|.|TRBJ1-1|TRBV5-5
CASSFEGGMNTEAFF
TGTGCCAGCAGCTTTGAAGGGGGCATGAACACTGAAGCTTTCTTT
>.|once|TRBJ1-3|TRBV28
CASSLTGVSSGNTIYF
TGTGCCAGCAGTCTGACAGGAGTTAGCTCTGGAAACACCATATATTTT
>TRBD2|.|TRBJ2-7|TRBV7-8
CASSLLGLAGAYEQYF
TGTGCCAGCAGCTTACTGGGGCTAGCGGGAGCCTACGAGCAGTACTTC
>TRBD2|.|TRBJ2-5|TRBV11-3
CASSQGLAEKETQYF
TGTGCCAGCAGCCAAGGACTAGCAGAAAAAGAGACCCAGTACTTC
>TRBD2|few|TRBJ2-2|TRBV5-1
CASSLVGLLGDGHTGELFF
TGCGCCAGCAGCTTGGTGGGACTATTAGGGGATGGGCACACCGGGGAGCTGTTTTTT
>TRBD1|.|TRBJ1-2|TRBV7-9
CASSLPGTGNYGYTF
TGTGCCAGCAGCTTACCCGGGACAGGGAACTATGGCTACACCTTC
>.|.|TRBJ2-1|TRBV18
CASSPLEYSRVNEQFF
TGTGCCAGCTCACCACTCGAGTATTCCAGGGTGAATGAGCAGTTCTTC
>.|.|TRBJ1-1|TRBV14
CASSGRQNRNTEAFF
TGTGCCAGCAGCGGACGACAGAACCGGAACACTGAAGCTTTCTTT
>.|.|TRBJ2-7|TRBV24-1
CATSRDSEPPPYEQYF
TGTGCCACCAGCAGAGACAGCGAACCTCCTCCTTACGAGCAGTACTTC
>.|.|TRBJ1-2|TRBV2
CASSDRGAPISGYTF
TGTGCCAGCAGTGACCGGGGGGCTCCTATTAGCGGCTACACCTTC
>TRBD2|once|TRBJ2-1|TRBV30
CAWIDQRGRNEQFF
TGTGCCTGGATAGACCAGCGGGGTCGAAATGAGCAGTTCTTC
>.|.|TRBJ1-4|TRBV18
CASPKTGRGEKLFF
TGTGCCAGCCCCAAGACAGGACGTGGTGAAAAACTGTTTTTT
>.|.|TRBJ2-1|TRBV7-2
CASSLESGRSYNEQFF
TGTGCCAGCAGCTTAGAGAGCGGGCGATCCTACAATGAGCAGTTCTTC
>.|few|TRBJ2-2|TRBV30
CAWNELIAGELFF
TGTGCCTGGAATGAACTAATTGCCGGGGAGCTGTTTTTT
>.|.|TRBJ1-5|TRBV28
CASTRGLASNQPQHF
TGTGCCAGCACCAGAGGCTTGGCTAGCAATCAGCCCCAGCATTTT
>.|.|TRBJ1-1|TRBV11-2
CASSFSTGGTEAFF
TGTGCCAGCAGCTTTTCGACCGGGGGCACTGAAGCTTTCTTT
>.|.|TRBJ2-4|TRBV6-5
CASSFGRGINIQYF
TGTGCCAGCAGTTTCGGCAGAGGGATAAACATTCAGTACTTC
>.|.|TRBJ1-1|TRBV29-1
CSADSKLNTEAFF
TGCAGCGCCGACAGCAAGTTAAACACTGAAGCTTTCTTT
>.|.|TRBJ2-2|TRBV18
CASSPDRRNTGELFF
TGTGCCAGCTCACCAGACAGGAGGAACACCGGGGAGCTGTTTTTT
>TRBD1|few|TRBJ1-5|TRBV3-1/TRBV3-2
CASSYSYREGQYHSNQPQHF
TGTGCCAGCAGCTACAGTTATCGCGAGGGACAGTATCATAGCAATCAGCCCCAGCATTTT
>.|.|TRBJ1-1|TRBV19
CASSPRTLTAMNTEAFF
TGTGCCAGTAGTCCCCGGACACTAACGGCGATGAACACTGAAGCTTTCTTT
>.|once|TRBJ2-2|TRBV7-3
CASSLGLEFGELFF
TGTGCCAGCAGCCTAGGACTGGAGTTCGGGGAGCTGTTTTTT
>.|.|TRBJ2-5|TRBV7-9
CASSPGRGETQYF
TGTGCCAGCAGCCCTGGTCGCGGGGAGACCCAGTACTTC
>TRBD1|.|TRBJ1-1|TRBV29-1
CSGDRQGATEAFF
TGCAGCGGGGACCGACAGGGTGCCACTGAAGCTTTCTTT
>TRBD2|.|TRBJ2-5|TRBV7-8
CASTLTGLAGETQYF
TGTGCCAGCACCCTTACGGGACTAGCCGGTGAGACCCAGTACTTC
>TRBD1|.|TRBJ1-1|TRBV7-8
CASSSGTGTGTEAFF
TGTGCCAGCAGCTCTGGGACAGGGACGGGCACTGAAGCTTTCTTT
>.|.|TRBJ1-3|TRBV10-1
CASSEQTASGNTIYF
TGCGCCAGCAGTGAGCAAACAGCCTCTGGAAACACCATATATTTT
>TRBD2|.|TRBJ2-1|TRBV2
CASSANRGAYNEQFF
TGTGCCAGCAGTGCCAACCGGGGGGCCTACAATGAGCAGTTCTTC
>.|.|TRBJ1-5|TRBV7-2
CASSPLGLDGPQHF
TGTGCCAGCAGCCCCCTAGGCCTAGATGGGCCCCAGCATTTT
>TRBD2|.|TRBJ2-1|TRBV18
CASSPRTSGGANEQFF
TGTGCCAGCTCCCCCCGTACTAGCGGGGGGGCGAATGAGCAGTTCTTC
>.|.|TRBJ1-3|TRBV9
CASNRDIREGNTIYF
TGTGCCAGCAACCGGGACATCCGAGAGGGAAACACCATATATTTT